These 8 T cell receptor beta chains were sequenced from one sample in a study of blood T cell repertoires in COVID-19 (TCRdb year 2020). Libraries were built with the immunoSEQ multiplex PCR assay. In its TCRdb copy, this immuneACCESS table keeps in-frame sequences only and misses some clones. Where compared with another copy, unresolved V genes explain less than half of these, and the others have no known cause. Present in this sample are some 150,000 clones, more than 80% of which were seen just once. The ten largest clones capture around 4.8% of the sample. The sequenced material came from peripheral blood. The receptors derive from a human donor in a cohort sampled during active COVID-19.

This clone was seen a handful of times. The CDR3 region has the DNA TGCGCCAGCAGCTTGGCACTAGCGGACTACGAGCAGTACTTC. It specifies CASSLALADYEQYF. The rearrangement uses TRBV5-1 and TRBJ2-7; 8 bases line up with TRBD2. CDR1 is SGHRS, CDR2 YFSETQ, per germline. Losses at the gene ends were 0 bases for V and 3 bases for J; bases not matched to a gene: 2. The CDR3 totals 14 residues.

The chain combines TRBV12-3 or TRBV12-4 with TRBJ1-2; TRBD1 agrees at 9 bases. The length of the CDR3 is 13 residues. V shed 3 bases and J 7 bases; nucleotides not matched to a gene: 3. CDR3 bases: TGTGCCAGCAGTTTGGCGGACAGGGGTGGCTACACCTTC. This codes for CASSLADRGGYTF.

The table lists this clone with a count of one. The CDR3 here is CASSREADTQYF. CDR3 DNA sequence: TGTGCCAGCAGTCGAGAAGCAGATACGCAGTATTTT. V and J are TRBV12-3 or TRBV12-4 and TRBJ2-3; D is unresolved. The CDR3 spans 12 residues. V was trimmed by 5 bases and J by 4 bases, leaving 7 bases between them.

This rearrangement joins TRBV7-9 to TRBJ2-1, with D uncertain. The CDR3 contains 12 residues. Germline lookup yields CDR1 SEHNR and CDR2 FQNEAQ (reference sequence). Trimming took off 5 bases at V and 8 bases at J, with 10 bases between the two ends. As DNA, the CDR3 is TGTGCCAGCAGCCGTGTGGGCCATGAGCAGTTCTTC. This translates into CASSRVGHEQFF.

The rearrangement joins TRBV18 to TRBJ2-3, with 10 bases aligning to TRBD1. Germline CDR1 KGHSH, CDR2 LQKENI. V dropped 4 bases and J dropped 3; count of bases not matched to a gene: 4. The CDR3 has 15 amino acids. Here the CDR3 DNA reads TGTGCCAGCTCACTTTCGGGACAGGGGACAGATACGCAGTATTTT. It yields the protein CASSLSGQGTDTQYF.

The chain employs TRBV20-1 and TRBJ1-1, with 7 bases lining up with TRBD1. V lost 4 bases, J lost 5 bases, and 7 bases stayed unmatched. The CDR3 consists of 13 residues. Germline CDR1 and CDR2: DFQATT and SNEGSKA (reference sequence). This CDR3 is CSATDRVRTEAFF. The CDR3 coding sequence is TGCAGTGCTACTGACAGGGTGAGGACTGAAGCTTTCTTT.

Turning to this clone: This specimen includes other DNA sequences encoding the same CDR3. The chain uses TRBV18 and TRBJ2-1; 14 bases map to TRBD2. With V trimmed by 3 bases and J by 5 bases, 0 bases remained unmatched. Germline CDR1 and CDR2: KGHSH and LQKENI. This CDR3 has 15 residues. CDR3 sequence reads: CASSPGLAGDNEQFF. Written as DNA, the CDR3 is TGTGCCAGCTCACCGGGACTAGCGGGGGACAATGAGCAGTTCTTC.

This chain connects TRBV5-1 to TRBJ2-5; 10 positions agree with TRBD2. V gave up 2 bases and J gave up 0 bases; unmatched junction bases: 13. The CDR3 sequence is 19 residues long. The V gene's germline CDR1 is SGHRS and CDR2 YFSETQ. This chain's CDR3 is CASSFAAGGPGGYQETQYF. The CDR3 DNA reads TGCGCCAGCAGCTTTGCAGCGGGGGGGCCAGGAGGGTACCAAGAGACCCAGTACTTC.